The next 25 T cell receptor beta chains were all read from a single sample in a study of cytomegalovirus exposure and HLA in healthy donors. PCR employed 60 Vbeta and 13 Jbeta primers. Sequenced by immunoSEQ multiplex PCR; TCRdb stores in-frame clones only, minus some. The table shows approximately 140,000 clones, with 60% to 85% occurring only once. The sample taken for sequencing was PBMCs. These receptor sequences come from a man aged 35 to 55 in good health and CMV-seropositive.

The DNA for the CDR3 is TGTGCCAGCAGCCCGACAGGAGGTACTGAAAAACTGTTTTTT. This gives the protein CASSPTGGTEKLFF. The gene calls are TRBV28 and TRBJ1-4; TRBD1 is a possible D gene (6 bases). V was shortened by 6 bases and J by 7 bases, with 15 bases between the two germline ends. The CDR3 has 14 amino acids. CDR1 and CDR2 from the germline V gene are MDHEN and SYDVKM.

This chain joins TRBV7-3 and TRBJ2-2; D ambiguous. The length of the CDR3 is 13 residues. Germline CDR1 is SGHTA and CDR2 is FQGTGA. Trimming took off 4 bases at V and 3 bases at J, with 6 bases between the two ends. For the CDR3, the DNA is TGTGCCAGCAGCTCGACACACACCGGGGAGCTGTTTTTT. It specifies CASSSTHTGELFF.

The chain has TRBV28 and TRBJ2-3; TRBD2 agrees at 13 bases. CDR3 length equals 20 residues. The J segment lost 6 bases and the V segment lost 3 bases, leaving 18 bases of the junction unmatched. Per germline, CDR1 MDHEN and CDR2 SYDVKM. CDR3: CASSLRLSLATSGRRDTQYF. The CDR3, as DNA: TGTGCCAGCAGTTTGCGGTTGTCTTTAGCGACTAGCGGGAGGAGGGATACGCAGTATTTT.

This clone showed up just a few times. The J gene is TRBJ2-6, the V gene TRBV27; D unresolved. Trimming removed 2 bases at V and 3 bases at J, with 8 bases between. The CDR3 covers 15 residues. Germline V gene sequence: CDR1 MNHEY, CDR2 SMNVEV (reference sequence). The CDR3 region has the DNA TGTGCCAGCAGTTTAAGCCGCGTTGGGGCCAACGTCCTGACTTTC. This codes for CASSLSRVGANVLTF. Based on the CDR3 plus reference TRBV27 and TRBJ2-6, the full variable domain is EAQVTQNPRYLITVTGKKLTVTCSQNMNHEYMSWYRQDPGLGLRQIYYSMNVEVTDKGDVPEGYKVSRKEKRNFPLILESPSPNQTSLYFCASSLSRVGANVLTFGAGSRLTVL.

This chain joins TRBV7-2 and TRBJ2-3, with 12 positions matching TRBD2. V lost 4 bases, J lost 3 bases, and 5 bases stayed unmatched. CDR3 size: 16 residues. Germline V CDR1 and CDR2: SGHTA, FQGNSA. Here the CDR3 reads CASSSRLAGVTDTQYF. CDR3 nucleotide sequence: TGTGCCAGCAGCTCACGACTAGCGGGAGTTACAGATACGCAGTATTTT.

In DNA, the CDR3 is TGTGCCAGCAGTTCGCTACAGGGTGGTGAGCAGTACTTC. It yields the protein CASSSLQGGEQYF. V usage is TRBV6-1 and J usage is TRBJ2-7; D may be TRBD1 (6 bases). Germline lookup yields CDR1 MNHNS and CDR2 SASEGT. CDR3 length: 13 residues. Trimming shortened V by 5 bases and J by 7 bases, and 15 bases separated the two germline ends.

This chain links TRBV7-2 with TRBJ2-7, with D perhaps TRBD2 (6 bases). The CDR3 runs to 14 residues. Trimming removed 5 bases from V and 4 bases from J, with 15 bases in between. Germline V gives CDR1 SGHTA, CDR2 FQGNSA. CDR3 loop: CASSPGARGYEQYF. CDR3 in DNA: TGTGCCAGCAGCCCCGGGGCCCGGGGGTACGAGCAGTACTTC. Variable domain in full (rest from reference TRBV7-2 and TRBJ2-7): GAGVSQSPSNKVTEKGKDVELRCDPISGHTALYWYRQSLGQGLEFLIYFQGNSAPDKSGLPSDRFSAERTGGSVSTLTIQRTQQEDSAVYLCASSPGARGYEQYFGPGTRLTVT.

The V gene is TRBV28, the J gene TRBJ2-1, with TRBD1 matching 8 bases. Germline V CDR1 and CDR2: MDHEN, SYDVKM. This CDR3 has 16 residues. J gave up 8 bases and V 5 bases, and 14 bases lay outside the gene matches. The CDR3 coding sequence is TGTGCCAGCAGTAGAAACAGGGGGGATCTTTCGGATGAGCAGTTCTTC. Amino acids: CASSRNRGDLSDEQFF.

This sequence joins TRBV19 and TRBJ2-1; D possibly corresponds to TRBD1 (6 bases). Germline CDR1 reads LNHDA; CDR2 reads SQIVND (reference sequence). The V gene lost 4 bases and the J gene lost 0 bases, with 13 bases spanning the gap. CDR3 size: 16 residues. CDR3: CASSRGPGNSYNEQFF. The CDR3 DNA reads TGTGCCAGTAGTAGGGGGCCGGGCAACTCCTACAATGAGCAGTTCTTC.

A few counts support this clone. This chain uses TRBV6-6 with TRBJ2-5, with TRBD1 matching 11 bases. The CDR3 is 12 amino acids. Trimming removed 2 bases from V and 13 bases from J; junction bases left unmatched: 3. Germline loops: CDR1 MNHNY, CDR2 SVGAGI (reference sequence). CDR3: CASSYGTGGRYF. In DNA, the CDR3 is TGTGCCAGCAGTTACGGGACAGGGGGACGGTACTTC.

CDR3: CASSRSGRAYNEQFF. CDR3 nucleotides: TGTGCCAGCAGCCGAAGCGGGAGGGCATACAATGAGCAGTTCTTC. The chain carries TRBV4-2 and TRBJ2-1, with 10 bases fitting TRBD2. CDR1 is LGHNA, CDR2 YNFKEQ, per germline. V shed 4 bases, J shed 4 bases, and the junction held 4 bases outside the gene matches. CDR3 size: 15 residues.

The CDR3 spells CASSSNRGASAEAFF. Here the CDR3 DNA reads TGTGCCAGCAGTTCGAACAGGGGAGCCTCGGCTGAAGCTTTCTTT. V gene TRBV28 combines with J gene TRBJ1-1, with TRBD1 identical over 7 bases. Trimming at V came to 4 bases and at J to 6 bases, leaving 11 bases not matched to a gene. The CDR3 length is 15 residues. Germline V CDR1 and CDR2: MDHEN, SYDVKM.

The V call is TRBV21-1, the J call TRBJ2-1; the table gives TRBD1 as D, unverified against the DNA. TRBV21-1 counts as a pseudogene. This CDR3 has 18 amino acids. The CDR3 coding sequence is TGTGCCAGCAGCGGGGGCCTTCTCAGGGGGCTTTACTACAATGAGCAGTTCTTC. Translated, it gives CASSGGLLRGLYYNEQFF.

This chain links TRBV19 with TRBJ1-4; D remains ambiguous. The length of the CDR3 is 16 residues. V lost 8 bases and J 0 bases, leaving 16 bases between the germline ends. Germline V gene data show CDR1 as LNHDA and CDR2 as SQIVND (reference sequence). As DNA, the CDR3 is TGTGCCAGTTCCGGCCAACTAGTCGCAACTAATGAAAAACTGTTTTTT. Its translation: CASSGQLVATNEKLFF.

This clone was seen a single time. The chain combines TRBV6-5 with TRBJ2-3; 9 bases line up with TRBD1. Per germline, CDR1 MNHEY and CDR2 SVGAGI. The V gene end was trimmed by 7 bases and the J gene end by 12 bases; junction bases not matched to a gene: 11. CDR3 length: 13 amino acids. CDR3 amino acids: CASTPSVQGAQYF. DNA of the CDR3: TGTGCCAGCACCCCAAGTGTACAGGGGGCACAGTATTTT.

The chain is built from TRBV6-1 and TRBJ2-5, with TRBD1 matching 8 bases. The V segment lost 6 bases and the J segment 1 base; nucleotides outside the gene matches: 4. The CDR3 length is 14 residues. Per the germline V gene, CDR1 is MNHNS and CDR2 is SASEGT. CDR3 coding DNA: TGTGCCAGCAGAGCAGACAGGGGCCAAGAGACCCAGTACTTC. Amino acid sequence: CASRADRGQETQYF.

The CDR3 bases are TGCGCCAGCAGTGAGGGAGGACGAACGGTGACCCAGTACTTC. Translation gives CASSEGGRTVTQYF. This chain links TRBV10-1 with TRBJ2-5; a weak D match, TRBD2 (5 bases). There are 14 residues in the CDR3. The ends were cut back, 2 bases at V and 7 bases at J, with 14 bases in the middle. The germline V gene has CDR1 WNHNN and CDR2 SYGVQD (reference sequence).

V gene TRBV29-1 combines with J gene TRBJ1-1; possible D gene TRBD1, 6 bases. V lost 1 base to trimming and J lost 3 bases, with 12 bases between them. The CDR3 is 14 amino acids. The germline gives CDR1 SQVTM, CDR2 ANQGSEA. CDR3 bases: TGCAGCGTTGAAGTGTGGGGGCGGGACACTGAAGCTTTCTTT. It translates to CSVEVWGRDTEAFF.

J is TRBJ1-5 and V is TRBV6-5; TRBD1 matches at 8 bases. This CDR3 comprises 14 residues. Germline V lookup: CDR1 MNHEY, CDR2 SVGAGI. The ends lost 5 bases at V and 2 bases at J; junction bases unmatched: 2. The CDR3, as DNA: TGTGCCAGCAGTGCGACAGGGGGCAATCAGCCCCAGCATTTT. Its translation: CASSATGGNQPQHF.

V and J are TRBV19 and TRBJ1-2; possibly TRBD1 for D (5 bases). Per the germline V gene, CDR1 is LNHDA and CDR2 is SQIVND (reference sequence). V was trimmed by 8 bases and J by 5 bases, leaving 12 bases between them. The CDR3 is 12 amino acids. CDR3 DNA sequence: TGTGCCAGTCACAGGAGACCTTATGGCTACACCTTC. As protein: CASHRRPYGYTF.

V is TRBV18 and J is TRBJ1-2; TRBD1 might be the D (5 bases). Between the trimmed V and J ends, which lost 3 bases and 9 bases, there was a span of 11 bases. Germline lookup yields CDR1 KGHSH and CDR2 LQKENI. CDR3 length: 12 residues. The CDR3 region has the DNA TGTGCCAGCTCACCCCGGGGGGAGAGCTACACCTTC. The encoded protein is CASSPRGESYTF.

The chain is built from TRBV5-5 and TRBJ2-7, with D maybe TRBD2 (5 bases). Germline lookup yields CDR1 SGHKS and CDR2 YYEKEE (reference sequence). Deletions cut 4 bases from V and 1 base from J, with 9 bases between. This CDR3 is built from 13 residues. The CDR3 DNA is TGTGCCAGCAGCAGCCGGACTTCCTACGAGCAGTACTTC. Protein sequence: CASSSRTSYEQYF.

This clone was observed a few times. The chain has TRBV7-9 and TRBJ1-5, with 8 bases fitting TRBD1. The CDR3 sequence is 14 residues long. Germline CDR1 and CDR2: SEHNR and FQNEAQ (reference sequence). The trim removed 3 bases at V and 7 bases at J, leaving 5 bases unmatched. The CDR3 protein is CASSFTGGGQPQHF. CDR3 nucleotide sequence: TGTGCCAGCAGCTTTACAGGGGGAGGGCAGCCCCAGCATTTT.

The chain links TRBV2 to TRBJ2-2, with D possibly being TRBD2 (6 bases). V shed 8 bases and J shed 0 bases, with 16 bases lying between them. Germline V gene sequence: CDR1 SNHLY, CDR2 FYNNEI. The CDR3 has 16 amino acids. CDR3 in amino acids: CASEEGWFANTGELFF. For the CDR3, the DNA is TGTGCCAGCGAGGAGGGGTGGTTCGCGAACACCGGGGAGCTGTTTTTT. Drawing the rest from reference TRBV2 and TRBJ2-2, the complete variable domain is EPEVTQTPSHQVTQMGQEVILRCVPISNHLYFYWYRQILGQKVEFLVSFYNNEISEKSEIFDDQFSVERPDGSNFTLKIRSTKLEDSAMYFCASEEGWFANTGELFFGEGSRLTVL.

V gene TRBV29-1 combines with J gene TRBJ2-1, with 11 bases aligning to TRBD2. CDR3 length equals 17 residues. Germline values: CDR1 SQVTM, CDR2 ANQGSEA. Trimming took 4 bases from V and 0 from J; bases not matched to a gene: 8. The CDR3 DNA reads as TGCAGCGTTGGGGGTAGCGGGAGGGGTAGCTCCTACAATGAGCAGTTCTTC. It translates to CSVGGSGRGSSYNEQFF.